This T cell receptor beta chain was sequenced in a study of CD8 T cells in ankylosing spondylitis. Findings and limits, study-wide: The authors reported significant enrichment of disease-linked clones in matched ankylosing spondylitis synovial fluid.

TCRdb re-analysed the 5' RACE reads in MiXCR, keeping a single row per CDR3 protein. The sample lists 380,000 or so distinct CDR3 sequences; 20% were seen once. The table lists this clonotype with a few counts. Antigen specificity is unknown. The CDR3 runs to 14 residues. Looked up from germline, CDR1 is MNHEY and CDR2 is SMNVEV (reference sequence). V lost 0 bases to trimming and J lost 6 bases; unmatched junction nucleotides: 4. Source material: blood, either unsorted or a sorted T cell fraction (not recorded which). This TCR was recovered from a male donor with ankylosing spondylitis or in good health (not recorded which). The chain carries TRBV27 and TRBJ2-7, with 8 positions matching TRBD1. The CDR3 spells CASSLSRTGLEQYF. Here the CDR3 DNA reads TGTGCCAGCAGTTTATCCCGGACAGGGCTCGAGCAGTACTTC.